This T cell receptor (beta chain) was sequenced in a study of blood T cell repertoires in COVID-19. Background on the study: Samples of COVID-19 (acute and convalescent) were obtained from the United States, Italy and Spain. The cDNA or gDNA used as material had been derived from T cells, B-cell-depleted T cells, or PBMCs.

Source study methods: The authors estimated nucleated cell counts from reference gene primer amplification. Generated by immunoSEQ multiplex PCR, the TCRdb table keeps only in-frame clones and is missing some. V and J calls and clone size come straight from that table; D and trimming were deduced from the DNA. The top ten clones hold 0.53% of a sample with roughly 190,000 clones, about 93% of them seen once. This CDR3 is built from 14 residues. With V trimmed by 8 bases and J by 0 bases, 3 bases remained unmatched. Germline V gives CDR1 LNHDA, CDR2 SQIVND (reference sequence). Sequenced material: peripheral blood. The receptor's source is a man aged 45 to 65 with acute or convalescent COVID-19. The V gene is TRBV19, the J gene TRBJ2-1; 8 bases match TRBD1. In DNA, the CDR3 is TGTGCCAGTCAACAGGGGGACTCCTACAATGAGCAGTTCTTC. It yields the protein CASQQGDSYNEQFF.